The clone carrying this TCR beta chain was seen a handful of times. Its antigen is currently unknown. The J segment lost 3 bases and the V segment lost 7 bases, leaving 10 bases of the junction unmatched. The V gene's germline CDR1 is SGHRS and CDR2 YFSETQ. This CDR3 has 14 residues. iRepertoire HTBI primers and Arm-PCR of CDR3 regions built TCR beta libraries. Authors' methods: The samples included approximately 62 TRBV and 14 to 15 TRBJ segments. TCRdb reprocessed the multiplex PCR reads with MiXCR, giving one entry per CDR3 protein. None of the V and J calls come from the authors' own analysis; TCRdb made them. The sample includes 530,000 or so distinct CDR3 sequences, 15% to 20% of them seen just once. These data come from a study of regulatory T cells in long-lasting Graves disease. Study conclusions and caveats: Favoring TRBV28, TRBJ1-2 and TRBJ2-5 was a feature seen in persistent disease. Persistent patients shared more public clonotypes (fewer than 3,000) than newly diagnosed patients (about 1,000).

Time point denoted: newly diagnosed GD, antithyroid drugs for less than 3 months. PBMC RNA was the source of the TCR library. The sample was also reused in another study, on T cells in Graves' hyperthyroidism and ophthalmopathy. As that study records: First-round RT-PCR with HTBI primers amplified the TCR CDR3 region.

The rearrangement joins TRBV5-1 to TRBJ2-7; 7 nucleotides agree with TRBD1. The sequencing here drew on peripheral blood mononuclear cells (PBMCs), taken at new diagnosis, from a patient treated with antithyroid drugs. This receptor was obtained from a man in his late teens or twenties with Graves disease. CDR3 sequence (DNA): TGCGCCAGCGGGCCAGGACAGGCGGGCTACGAGCAGTACTTC. Its translation: CASGPGQAGYEQYF. The whole variable domain, filled in from reference TRBV5-1 and TRBJ2-7, reads KAGVTQTPRYLIKTRGQQVTLSCSPISGHRSVSWYQQTPGQGLQFLFEYFSETQRNKGNFPGRFSGRQFSNSRSEMNVSTLELGDSALYLCASGPGQAGYEQYFGPGTRLTVT.